This section outlines one TCR beta chain sequence together with its context. This CDR3 region has 16 residues. J gave up 4 bases and V 3 bases, and 7 bases lay outside the gene matches. CDR1 and CDR2 from the germline V gene are SGHTA and FQGNSA. The sample belongs to a study of blood T cell repertoires in COVID-19. The assay was immunoSEQ multiplex PCR, and TCRdb's table has in-frame clones only and misses some. The table includes roughly 400,000 clones, about nine tenths detected once. Participants' own reports of clinical history determined their cohort assignment. The origin of this receptor is a young man who had recovered from COVID-19. The rearrangement joins TRBV7-2 to TRBJ2-1, with 9 positions matching TRBD2. Specimen: PBMCs or T cells enriched from blood (not recorded which). CDR3 loop: CASSFDGGGAYNEQFF. CDR3 nucleotides: TGTGCCAGCAGCTTCGATGGCGGGGGGGCTTACAATGAGCAGTTCTTC.